The T cell receptor beta chain described here comes from a study of CXCR3-negative and CXCR3-positive naive CD8 T cells (dated by TCRdb to the late 2010s). Describing the broader study: In total, 120 million to 150 million TRB reads were obtained, corresponding to roughly 1.5 +/- 0.3 million reads per library. For the TRBV-TRBJ cluster analysis, the naive subsets came from roughly 5 donors, while the memory cells came from 3 donors. Diversity and physicochemical repertoire analyses were performed on some eleven donors pooled from two independent experiments. Study-level results and caveats: CXCR3 expression partially decreased after cryopreservation, so most assays used freshly isolated PBMCs. Surface CD5, linked to self-reactivity in mice, was comparable between naive subsets; TCR interaction strength was therefore also inferred from TRB CDR3 physicochemical properties. Naive CXCR3-negative and CXCR3-positive cells from the same donor showed similar TRBV-TRBJ usage, whereas memory cells showed distinct patterns. Comparably high repertoire diversity was found in both naive subsets, whereas much lower repertoire diversity was found in memory CD8+ T cells. TRB CDR3s from CXCR3-positive naive cells showed higher hydrophobicity (lower Kidera factor 4), lower energy, and higher strength and volume indices than CXCR3-negative naive cells.

From a lookup of the germline V gene, CDR1 and CDR2 are SQVTM and ANQGSEA. The CDR3 contains 13 residues, cysteine and phenylalanine counted. No DNA sequence was recorded. In the absence of a count, this clonotype is rated medium-sized (0.01 to 0.1%) from its frequency. Which antigen it targets is not known. TCRdb names NextSeq 550 as the instrument used. The Human TCR Profiling Kit (MiLaboratory) was used to prepare UMI-labeled 5' RACE TRB cDNA libraries. cDNA synthesis used the entire amount of extracted RNA, and PCR amplification then used the entire amount of cDNA produced. Libraries were prepared in parallel with an identical number of PCR cycles. On the study's bioinformatics: MIGEC and MiXCR extracted about 50,000 +/- 10,000 unique UMI-labeled TRB cDNA molecules per library, requiring at least two reads per UMI. On average, approximately 40,000 +/- 10,000 functional in-frame TRB CDR3 nucleotide clonotypes lacking stop codons were found per library. After downsampling to 5000 UMI-labeled TRB molecules per sample, diversity metrics such as normalized Shannon-Wiener and Chao1 were calculated in VDJtools. VDJtools was used to calculate clonotype-size-weighted physicochemical properties of the central five CDR3 residues, namely interaction energy, strength, volume and Kidera factor 4. The reads, reprocessed by TCRdb, yield one row per CDR3 protein sequence and no DNA. V and J calls and clone size were set by TCRdb, not the authors. Per the sample table, the count is about 6,000 distinct CDR3 sequences. The top ten constitute approximately 1.5% of the sample.

For each CD8+ T cell subset, flow sorting was done in triplicate, and 300,000 to 350,000 cells per subset went directly into RLT lysis buffer. To keep memory contaminants out, a stringent definition of naive CD8+ T cells was applied: CD45RO-CCR7+CD27+CD95-. Peripheral blood mononuclear cells were isolated from buffy coats using standard density gradient centrifugation. Naive CXCR3-negative and CXCR3-positive CD8+ T cells were flow-sorted using a FACSAria III. Total RNA was extracted from sorted cells with an RNeasy Mini Kit. The sample consisted of naive CXCR3+ CD8+ T cells from blood. Reading the label with the study, this specimen's cell subset or site is: CD45RO-CCR7+CD27+CD95- naive CD8+ T cells expressing CXCR3 (TNR3+). This sequence uses TRBV29-1 and TRBJ2-3; TCRdb selects TRBD1, and the lack of DNA leaves this call unchecked. The TCR sequence derives from a human donor in good health. Some clones in this sample may be carry-over from other donors' samples. The CDR3 here reads CSVVEGDGNTQYF.